This T cell receptor (beta chain) was retrieved from a study of beta chain features in type 1 diabetes. All of the isolated RNA was reverse transcribed, so expressed TCRB transcripts were sequenced. Assay: immunoSEQ multiplex PCR; the TCRdb copy retains only in-frame clones and omits some. In the table there are around 150,000 clones, 50% to 70% of which are singletons. A note on this clone: Its antigen is not known.

The CDR3 runs to 15 residues. V was trimmed by 1 base and J by 1 base, leaving 11 bases between them. Germline assignment: CDR1 SEHNR and CDR2 FQNEAQ (reference sequence). Heparinised blood was drawn once per donor, averaging roughly 110 mL. Regarding the study as a whole: The study found moderately but significantly shorter TCRB CDR3s in all four CD4+ subsets of Type 1 diabetes patients.

The sample comprised naive CD4+ T cells from blood. This receptor was identified in a man aged 25-45 years with type 1 diabetes. The V call is TRBV7-9, the J call TRBJ2-7, with D perhaps matching TRBD1 or TRBD2 (7 bases each). The CDR3 DNA sequence: TGTGCCAGCAGCTTAGACAGGGGACTATCCTACGAGCAGTACTTC. This sequence encodes CASSLDRGLSYEQYF.